The clone carrying this T cell receptor beta chain was counted many times. A junction end diverges from the germline sequence, so it may reflect a read error. This specimen comes from a study of blood T cells in healthy people across ages. Germline CDR1 and CDR2: SGDLS and YYNGEE. The CDR3 spans 15 residues. Primed by a sample-barcoded 5' primer and a J-beta primer mix, a second PCR proceeded for about 6 to 11 cycles. One entry per CDR3 protein results from TCRdb running MiXCR on the 5' RACE reads. The data contain about 1.8 million distinct CDR3 sequences, less than 50% of them seen just once; the ten biggest clones take up 2% to 2.5%.

The TCR originated in a middle-aged woman in good health. The V call is TRBV9, the J call TRBJ2-3; 10 nucleotides align to TRBD2. Sequencing input: blood. The CDR3 reads CASSRGTSGTDTQYF. In DNA, the CDR3 is TGCGCCAGCAGCCGAGGGACTAGCGGCACAGATACGCAGTATTTT.